The T cell receptor (beta chain) under discussion was sequenced for a study of cytomegalovirus exposure and HLA in healthy donors. Across the whole study: Out of 398 genotyped donors, 81% belonged to the Caucasian-associated ancestry cluster.

Use of 60 Vbeta and 13 Jbeta primers characterized the PCR. Using immunoSEQ multiplex PCR, the repertoire was profiled, and TCRdb retains in-frame clones only, with some absent. Of 89,000 or so clones in the sample, more than 60% were seen once. Sequencing was done on a sample of PBMCs. This receptor was taken from a man aged 18 to 29 in good health and CMV-seropositive.

CDR3 DNA: TGTGCCAGCAGTGATGGGAGAACCTATGGCTACACCTTC. Translating it yields CASSDGRTYGYTF. The V and J genes are TRBV6-1 and TRBJ1-2, with no clear D. Trimming removed 3 bases at V and 4 bases at J, with 9 bases between. From germline, CDR1 is MNHNS and CDR2 SASEGT. The CDR3 covers 13 residues.